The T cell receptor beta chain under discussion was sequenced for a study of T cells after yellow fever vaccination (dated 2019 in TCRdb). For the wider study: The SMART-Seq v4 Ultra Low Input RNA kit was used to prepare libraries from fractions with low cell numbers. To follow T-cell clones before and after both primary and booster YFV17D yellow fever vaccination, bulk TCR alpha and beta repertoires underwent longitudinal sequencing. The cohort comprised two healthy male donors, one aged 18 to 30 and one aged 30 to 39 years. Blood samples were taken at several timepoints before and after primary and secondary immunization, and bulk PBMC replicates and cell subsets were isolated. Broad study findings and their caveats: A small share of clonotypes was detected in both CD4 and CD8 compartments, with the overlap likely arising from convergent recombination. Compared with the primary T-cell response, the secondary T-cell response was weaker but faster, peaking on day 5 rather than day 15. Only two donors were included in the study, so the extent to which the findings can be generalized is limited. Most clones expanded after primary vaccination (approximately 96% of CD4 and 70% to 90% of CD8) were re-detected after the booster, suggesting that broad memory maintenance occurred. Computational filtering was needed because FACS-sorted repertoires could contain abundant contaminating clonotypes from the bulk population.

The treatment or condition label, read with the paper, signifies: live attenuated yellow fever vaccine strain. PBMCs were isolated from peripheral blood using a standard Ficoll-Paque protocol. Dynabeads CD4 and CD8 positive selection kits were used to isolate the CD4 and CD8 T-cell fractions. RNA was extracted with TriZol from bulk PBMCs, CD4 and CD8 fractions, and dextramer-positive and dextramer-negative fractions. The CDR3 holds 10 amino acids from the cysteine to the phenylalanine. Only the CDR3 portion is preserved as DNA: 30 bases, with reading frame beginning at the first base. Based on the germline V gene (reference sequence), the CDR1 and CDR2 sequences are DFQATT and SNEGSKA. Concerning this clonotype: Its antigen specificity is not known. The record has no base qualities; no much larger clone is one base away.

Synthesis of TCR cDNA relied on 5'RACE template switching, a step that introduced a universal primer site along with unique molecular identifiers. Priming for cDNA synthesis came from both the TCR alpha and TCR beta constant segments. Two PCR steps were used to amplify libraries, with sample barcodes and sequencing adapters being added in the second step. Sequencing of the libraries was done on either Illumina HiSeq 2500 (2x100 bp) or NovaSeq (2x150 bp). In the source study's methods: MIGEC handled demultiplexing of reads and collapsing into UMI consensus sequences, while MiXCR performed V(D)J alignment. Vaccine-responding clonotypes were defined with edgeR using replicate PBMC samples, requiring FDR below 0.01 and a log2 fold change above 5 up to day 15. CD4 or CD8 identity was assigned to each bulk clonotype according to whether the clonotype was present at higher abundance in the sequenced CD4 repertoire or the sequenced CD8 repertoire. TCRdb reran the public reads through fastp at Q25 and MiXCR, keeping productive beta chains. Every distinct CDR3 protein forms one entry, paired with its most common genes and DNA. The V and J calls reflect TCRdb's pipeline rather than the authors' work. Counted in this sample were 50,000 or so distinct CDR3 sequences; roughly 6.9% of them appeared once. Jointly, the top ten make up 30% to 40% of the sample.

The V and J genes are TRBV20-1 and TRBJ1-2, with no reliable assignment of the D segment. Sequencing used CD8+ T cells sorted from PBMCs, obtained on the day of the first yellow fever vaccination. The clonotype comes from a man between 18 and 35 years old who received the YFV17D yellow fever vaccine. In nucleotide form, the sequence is TGCAGACCTTGGGTTTATGGCTACACCTTC. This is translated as CRPWVYGYTF.